A single sample is the source of the 20 T cell receptor beta chains below, sequenced in a study of blood T cell repertoires in COVID-19. This table comes from immunoSEQ multiplex PCR, and its TCRdb copy is limited to in-frame clones, with some not included. The sample lists tens of thousands of clones, roughly 83% seen once, with less than 8% in the top ten. Material for sequencing was peripheral blood. These receptors all stem from a man aged 25 to 45 with COVID-19, enrolled during active disease.

CDR3: CASSGRQGLDTQYF. In DNA form, the CDR3 reads TGTGCCAGCAGTGGCCGACAGGGGTTAGATACGCAGTATTTT. The V gene is TRBV25-1, the J gene TRBJ2-3, with 8 nucleotides matching TRBD1. V lost 4 bases to trimming and J lost 5 bases; unmatched junction nucleotides: 5. CDR3 length equals 14 residues. The germline CDR1 and CDR2 sequences are MGHDK and SYGVNS.

This clone has a single count. V is TRBV15 and J is TRBJ1-2; TRBD1 aligns across 7 bases. V lost 4 bases, J lost 5 bases, and 10 bases stayed unmatched. Germline loops: CDR1 LNHNV, CDR2 YYDKDF (reference sequence). CDR3 length: 15 amino acids. The DNA of the CDR3 is TGTGCCACCAGCAACCCGGACAGGAGGGATTATGGCTACACCTTC. Its translation is CATSNPDRRDYGYTF.

V usage is TRBV7-8 and J usage is TRBJ2-6; the match to TRBD1 covers 7 bases. CDR3 length equals 19 residues. Germline trimming cut 5 bases from V and 1 base from J; bases unmatched to any gene: 14. Per germline, CDR1 SGHVS and CDR2 FQNEAQ. This chain's CDR3 is CASSPYQGQTDSGANVLTF. The CDR3 nucleotides are TGTGCCAGCAGCCCCTACCAGGGACAGACTGATTCTGGGGCCAACGTCCTGACTTTC. Full variable domain (outside the CDR3, taken from reference TRBV7-8 and TRBJ2-6): GAGVSQSPRYKVAKRGQDVALRCDPISGHVSLFWYQQALGQGPEFLTYFQNEAQLDKSGLPSDRFFAERPEGSVSTLKIQRTQQEDSAVYLCASSPYQGQTDSGANVLTFGAGSRLTVL.

The genes are TRBV28 and TRBJ2-6; D is possibly TRBD1 (6 bases). V lost 6 bases and J lost 4, with 13 bases in between. CDR3 length: 15 residues. In germline, CDR1 is MDHEN, CDR2 SYDVKM. This CDR3 is CASRSSGVGANVLTF. For the CDR3, the DNA is TGTGCCAGCAGGAGCTCAGGGGTGGGGGCCAACGTCCTGACTTTC.

V is TRBV7-9 and J is TRBJ2-7; 7 nucleotides agree with TRBD1. The germline CDR1 and CDR2 sequences are SEHNR and FQNEAQ (reference sequence). The V gene end was trimmed by 5 bases and the J gene end by 5 bases; junction bases not matched to a gene: 6. There are 13 residues in the CDR3. The CDR3 sequence: CASSVTGTHEQYF. Here the CDR3 DNA reads TGTGCCAGCAGCGTGACAGGGACCCACGAGCAGTACTTC.

This chain links TRBV6-6 with TRBJ2-3; D is ambiguous. The CDR3 runs to 16 residues. Germline V gives CDR1 MNHNY, CDR2 SVGAGI (reference sequence). Trimming removed 1 base from V and 2 bases from J, with 13 bases in between. The CDR3 DNA reads TGTGCCAGCAGTTACTTAAGAGACACGCTCACAGATACGCAGTATTTT. It specifies CASSYLRDTLTDTQYF.

This chain connects TRBV11-2 to TRBJ1-2; D is possibly TRBD1 (5 bases). The V gene's germline CDR1 is SGHAT and CDR2 FQNNGV. Trimming removed 5 bases at V and 5 bases at J, with 12 bases between. This CDR3 is built from 13 residues. The CDR3 loop is CASSRGGGYGYTF. The CDR3 DNA is TGTGCCAGCAGCCGGGGCGGGGGGTATGGCTACACCTTC. Combining the CDR3 with reference TRBV11-2 and TRBJ1-2 gives the whole variable domain EAGVAQSPRYKIIEKRQSVAFWCNPISGHATLYWYQQILGQGPKLLIQFQNNGVVDDSQLPKDRFSAERLKGVDSTLKIQPAKLEDSAVYLCASSRGGGYGYTFGSGTRLTVV.

The chain employs TRBV7-2 and TRBJ2-3; no firm D call. Trimming cost V 6 bases and J 6 bases, with 16 bases left between them. In germline, CDR1 is SGHTA, CDR2 FQGNSA. The CDR3 spans 14 residues. This CDR3 is CASRMVFGVDTQYF. The DNA of the CDR3 is TGTGCCAGCAGGATGGTTTTCGGAGTGGATACGCAGTATTTT.

The chain couples TRBV27 to TRBJ1-2; D call uncertain. Germline loops: CDR1 MNHEY, CDR2 SMNVEV (reference sequence). Trimming took off 2 bases at V and 4 bases at J, with 8 bases between the two ends. There are 13 residues in the CDR3. CDR3 residues: CASSLPLSYGYTF. The DNA for the CDR3 is TGTGCCAGCAGTTTACCCCTTAGCTATGGCTACACCTTC.

This clone was seen more than once but under ten times. The chain carries TRBV5-1 and TRBJ2-7, with unresolved D. The CDR3 has 14 amino acids. Deletions cut 0 bases from V and 1 base from J, with 8 bases between. Germline lookup yields CDR1 SGHRS and CDR2 YFSETQ. CDR3 sequence reads: CASSLDYFSYEQYF. For the CDR3, the DNA is TGCGCCAGCAGCTTGGATTACTTTTCCTACGAGCAGTACTTC.

This clone came up once. The chain employs TRBV19 and TRBJ1-2; D is perhaps TRBD1 (5 bases). The V end lost 0 bases, the J end lost 3 bases, and 11 bases lay between the germline ends. The V gene's germline CDR1 is LNHDA and CDR2 SQIVND (reference sequence). The CDR3 has 15 amino acids. The DNA of the CDR3 is TGTGCCAGTAGTATAGATCACGAAGGGGACTATGGCTACACCTTC. It translates to CASSIDHEGDYGYTF. The variable domain in full, completed from reference TRBV19 and TRBJ1-2, reads DGGITQSPKYLFRKEGQNVTLSCEQNLNHDAMYWYRQDPGQGLRLIYYSQIVNDFQKGDIAEGYSVSREKKESFPLTVTSAQKNPTAFYLCASSIDHEGDYGYTFGSGTRLTVV.

V gene TRBV28 combines with J gene TRBJ1-1, with 10 positions matching TRBD1. From germline, CDR1 is MDHEN and CDR2 SYDVKM. The trim removed 2 bases at V and 3 bases at J, leaving 6 bases unmatched. CDR3 length: 16 residues. CDR3 sequence reads: CASSLDKGQGHTEAFF. In DNA, the CDR3 is TGTGCCAGCAGTTTAGATAAGGGACAGGGGCACACTGAAGCTTTCTTT. Full variable domain (rest looked up from reference TRBV28 and TRBJ1-1): DVKVTQSSRYLVKRTGEKVFLECVQDMDHENMFWYRQDPGLGLRLIYFSYDVKMKEKGDIPEGYSVSREKKERFSLILESASTNQTSMYLCASSLDKGQGHTEAFFGQGTRLTVV.

The V call is TRBV19, the J call TRBJ2-2; weak D call: TRBD2 (6 bases). CDR1 LNHDA and CDR2 SQIVND come from the germline V gene (reference sequence). V lost 5 bases, J lost 2 bases, and 18 bases lay in between. This CDR3 comprises 17 residues. The DNA for the CDR3 is TGTGCCAGTAGTTTGAGGACGTGGGACTCCAACACCGGGGAGCTGTTTTTT. This encodes CASSLRTWDSNTGELFF.

The chain joins TRBV12-3 or TRBV12-4 to TRBJ2-5; weak D call: TRBD1 (5 bases). The V gene lost 3 bases and the J gene lost 1 base, with 6 bases spanning the gap. The CDR3 covers 13 residues. The CDR3 region is CASSFQGQETQYF. The CDR3 DNA is TGTGCCAGCAGTTTTCAGGGCCAAGAGACCCAGTACTTC.

The genes are TRBV15 and TRBJ2-7; TRBD2 matches 10 bases. Per germline, CDR1 LNHNV and CDR2 YYDKDF (reference sequence). The junction had 1 base not matched to a gene; V was cut back by 0 bases and J by 2 bases. The CDR3 runs 15 residues. CDR3 sequence: CATSRETSGPYEQYF. The CDR3 DNA is TGTGCCACCAGCAGAGAGACTAGCGGGCCCTACGAGCAGTACTTC.

The chain joins TRBV7-9 to TRBJ2-1; 11 bases agree with TRBD2. The CDR3 is made up of 16 amino acids. Trimming took 4 bases from V and 4 from J; bases not matched to a gene: 6. Germline V gene data show CDR1 as SEHNR and CDR2 as FQNEAQ (reference sequence). The CDR3 here is CASSSRRLAGYNEQFF. Written as DNA, the CDR3 is TGTGCCAGCAGCTCGCGGAGACTAGCGGGGTACAATGAGCAGTTCTTC.

The chain uses TRBV6-4 and TRBJ2-2; 7 bases fit TRBD1. Germline V gives CDR1 MRHNA, CDR2 SNTAGT. After removal of 5 bases from V and 4 bases from J, the junction contained 1 base not matched to a gene. The CDR3 is made up of 13 amino acids. The CDR3 DNA is TGTGCCAGCAGTCGGGACAGCACCGGGGAGCTGTTTTTT. Residues: CASSRDSTGELFF.

The chain couples TRBV7-8 to TRBJ2-1; 9 bases align to TRBD1. This CDR3 is built from 15 residues. Germline trimming cut 5 bases from V and 8 bases from J; bases unmatched to any gene: 10. CDR1 is SGHVS and CDR2 is FQNEAQ in the germline V gene. The CDR3 DNA sequence: TGTGCCAGCAGCGGCACCGGGACAGGGTCATATGAGCAGTTCTTC. Translation gives CASSGTGTGSYEQFF.

The chain joins TRBV10-2 to TRBJ2-5; D possibly corresponds to TRBD2 (6 bases). CDR3 length: 13 amino acids. Trimming took off 7 bases at V and 5 bases at J, with 14 bases between the two ends. Germline assignment: CDR1 WSHSY and CDR2 SAAADI. In DNA form, the CDR3 reads TGCGCCAGCACGGGGGTAGGGGTGGAGACCCAGTACTTC. It translates to CASTGVGVETQYF.

The V call is TRBV7-9, the J call TRBJ2-7, with TRBD2 matching 9 bases. Germline-derived CDR1 and CDR2 are SEHNR and FQNEAQ (reference sequence). The CDR3 consists of 13 residues. V dropped 5 bases and J dropped 6; count of bases not matched to a gene: 5. CDR3 region: CASSPGTSIEQYF. The CDR3 DNA sequence: TGTGCCAGCAGCCCCGGGACTAGCATCGAGCAGTACTTC.